This T cell receptor (beta chain) was profiled in a study of blood T cell repertoires in COVID-19. The wider study: There were acute and convalescent COVID-19 samples, and they came from the United States, Italy and Spain. PBMCs, B-cell-depleted T cells, or T cells provided the cDNA or gDNA that made up the material.

In the authors' workflow: Reference gene primer amplification gave nucleated cell count estimates. The table came from immunoSEQ multiplex PCR; TCRdb's copy has only in-frame clones and leaves some out. The V and J calls and clone size are taken from that table; D and trimming were inferred from the DNA. The table lists roughly 170,000 clones, roughly nine tenths of them singletons. Sequenced input: peripheral blood. This clonotype was obtained from a man between 65 and 85 years old with active or convalescent COVID-19.

The CDR3 here is CATSRDLAGAADTQYF. In DNA form, the CDR3 reads TGTGCCACCAGCAGAGATCTGGCGGGGGCTGCAGATACGCAGTATTTT. The chain joins TRBV15 to TRBJ2-3; D may be TRBD2 (7 bases). V was trimmed by 0 bases and J by 4 bases, leaving 14 bases between them. The CDR3 has 16 residues. The germline gives CDR1 LNHNV, CDR2 YYDKDF (reference sequence).